This is a list of T cell receptor beta chains from one sample in a study of blood T cells in healthy people across ages. From the 5' RACE reads, TCRdb called clonotypes with MiXCR, one entry per CDR3 protein. Here the sample spans fewer than 2 million distinct CDR3 sequences, roughly two fifths being singletons. The sequenced sample consisted of blood. Receptors were obtained from a human donor in good health. CDR3s include the opening cysteine and the closing phenylalanine or tryptophan. D genes are given only for firm matches. Clone size is shown for a subset of rows, as once, few, many or a class of expanded clone.

TRBV24-1	NA	TRBJ1-5	TRBD1	CATGGQSSNQPQHF	TGTGCCACCGGGGGACAGTCCAGCAATCAGCCCCAGCATTTT
TRBV7-2	NA	TRBJ2-2	NA	CASSPGAPYPRELFF	TGTGCCAGCAGTCCGGGGGCCCCCTATCCCAGGGAGCTGTTTTTT
TRBV6-5	NA	TRBJ1-6	NA	CASSHRDRYNSPLHF	TGTGCCAGCAGTCACAGGGACCGGTATAATTCACCCCTCCACTTT
TRBV12-3/TRBV12-4	NA	TRBJ2-2	TRBD1	CASGRQGDLDTGELFF	TGTGCCAGCGGTCGACAGGGGGATTTAGACACCGGGGAGCTGTTTTTT
TRBV9	many	TRBJ1-2	NA	CASSVADQGGYTF	TGTGCCAGCAGCGTAGCGGACCAGGGCGGCTACACCTTC
TRBV10-3	few	TRBJ2-5	NA	CAISVGPQETQYF	TGTGCCATCAGTGTAGGGCCCCAAGAGACCCAGTACTTC
TRBV4-1	NA	TRBJ1-5	NA	CASSRTLLGTRYRSNQPQHF	TGCGCCAGCAGCCGAACGCTGTTAGGGACACGGTACCGTAGCAATCAGCCCCAGCATTTT
TRBV18	many	TRBJ2-3	NA	CASSGGISTDTQYF	TGTGCCAGCTCTGGCGGGATTAGCACAGATACGCAGTATTTT
TRBV20-1	NA	TRBJ1-1	NA	CSARNSGREAFF	TGCAGTGCTAGGAACAGCGGCCGGGAAGCTTTCTTT
TRBV29-1	NA	TRBJ2-7	TRBD1	CSVEGTGKYERYF	TGCAGCGTTGAAGGGACAGGGAAGTACGAGCGGTACTTC
TRBV7-2	NA	TRBJ1-5	NA	CATAGGGNQPQHF	TGTGCCACCGCCGGGGGGGGTAATCAGCCCCAGCATTTT
TRBV7-9	NA	TRBJ1-1	NA	CASSLGVLTGTEAFF	TGTGCCAGCAGCTTAGGGGTTCTTACCGGCACTGAAGCTTTCTTT
TRBV5-1	NA	TRBJ2-5	NA	CASILKETQYF	TGCGCCAGCATCTTGAAAGAGACCCAGTACTTC
TRBV7-9	NA	TRBJ1-2	TRBD1	CASSPPLGQETGYTF	TGTGCCAGCAGCCCCCCCCTCGGACAGGAGACTGGCTACACCTTC
TRBV20-1	NA	TRBJ2-1	NA	CSAPPGRSDEQFF	TGCAGTGCTCCCCCCGGACGGAGCGATGAGCAGTTCTTC
TRBV28	few	TRBJ2-7	NA	CASSFRTRSSYEQYF	TGTGCCAGCAGTTTCAGGACGAGGAGCTCCTACGAGCAGTACTTC
TRBV7-2	once	TRBJ2-3	NA	CASSLALRGDTQYF	TGTGCCAGCAGCTTAGCGCTGAGAGGGGATACGCAGTATTTT
TRBV29-1	NA	TRBJ2-3	NA	CSVEGFNRGRDTQYF	TGCAGCGTTGAAGGTTTTAATAGGGGACGGGATACGCAGTATTTT
TRBV30	NA	TRBJ1-3	NA	CAWTGFGNTIYF	TGTGCCTGGACGGGTTTTGGAAACACCATATATTTT
TRBV4-3	NA	TRBJ2-3	TRBD2	CASSQDRPSGSTDTQYF	TGCGCCAGCAGCCAAGATCGTCCTAGCGGAAGCACAGATACGCAGTATTTT
TRBV4-1	few	TRBJ1-1	NA	CASSLRTDTYLNTEAFF	TGCGCCAGCAGCCTGCGGACAGATACCTATCTGAACACTGAAGCTTTCTTT
TRBV9	many	TRBJ1-6	TRBD1	CASSVGTGTGTLNSPLHF	TGTGCCAGCAGCGTAGGGACAGGTACGGGGACCTTGAATTCACCCCTCCACTTT
TRBV11-1	NA	TRBJ2-3	TRBD2	CASSRGGSGDTQYF	TGTGCCAGCAGCCGGGGGGGTAGCGGAGATACGCAGTATTTT
TRBV30	NA	TRBJ2-4	NA	CAWSHPVSREEQYF	TGTGCCTGGAGTCACCCAGTCTCGCGTGAGGAGCAGTACTTC
TRBV13	NA	TRBJ1-2	NA	CASSLRRAALYGYTF	TGTGCCAGCAGCTTAAGGCGGGCAGCGCTTTATGGCTACACCTTC
TRBV20-1	NA	TRBJ1-4	NA	CSASIRVARKLFF	TGCAGTGCTAGTATCAGGGTCGCGAGAAAACTGTTTTTT
TRBV7-2	few	TRBJ2-5	TRBD1	CASSSRDREFGTQYF	TGTGCCAGCAGCTCCAGGGACAGGGAGTTTGGGACCCAGTACTTC
TRBV27	few	TRBJ2-3	NA	CASGTFADTQYF	TGTGCCAGCGGGACCTTCGCAGATACGCAGTATTTT
TRBV9	few	TRBJ1-4	NA	CASSVTATNEKLFF	TGTGCCAGCAGCGTGACAGCAACTAATGAAAAACTGTTTTTT
TRBV21-1	few	TRBJ2-7	NA	CANPSDRAGTYEQYF	TGTGCCAACCCAAGTGACAGGGCAGGAACCTACGAGCAGTACTTC
TRBV4-1	NA	TRBJ1-6	NA	CASSAWGHYNSPLHF	TGCGCCAGCAGCGCCTGGGGACATTATAATTCACCCCTCCACTTT
TRBV2	NA	TRBJ2-5	NA	CASSDLLPGETQYF	TGTGCCAGCAGTGACCTACTACCGGGGGAGACCCAGTACTTC
TRBV5-1	NA	TRBJ2-6	NA	CASSIGQPVLSGANVLTF	TGCGCCAGCAGCATCGGACAGCCCGTCCTCTCTGGGGCCAACGTCCTGACTTTC
TRBV4-3	NA	TRBJ1-1	TRBD1	CASGGQLWNTEAFF	TGCGCCAGCGGGGGACAGTTATGGAACACTGAAGCTTTCTTT
TRBV10-3	NA	TRBJ2-1	NA	CAISESGKEGVAYNEQFF	TGTGCCATCAGTGAGTCAGGGAAGGAAGGAGTTGCCTACAATGAGCAGTTCTTC
TRBV7-3	NA	TRBJ1-1	TRBD1	CASSGRQGLGNTEAFF	TGTGCCAGCAGCGGCAGACAGGGATTGGGGAACACTGAAGCTTTCTTT
TRBV10-3	few	TRBJ2-1	TRBD2	CAISELGGGNEQFF	TGTGCCATCAGTGAGCTAGGCGGGGGCAATGAGCAGTTCTTC
TRBV10-3	NA	TRBJ1-1	NA	CAISESRRSTEAFF	TGTGCCATCAGTGAGTCGAGGCGGAGCACTGAAGCTTTCTTT
TRBV4-3	few	TRBJ2-1	TRBD2	CASSPRRGGHNEQFF	TGCGCCAGCAGCCCCCGGCGGGGGGGCCACAATGAGCAGTTCTTC
TRBV20-1	NA	TRBJ1-4	TRBD1	CSARRQGEEKLFF	TGCAGTGCTAGAAGACAGGGGGAAGAAAAACTGTTTTTT
TRBV20-1	NA	TRBJ2-1	NA	CSARALTTQETQFF	TGCAGTGCTAGAGCTCTTACCACCCAAGAGACCCAGTTCTTC
TRBV27	NA	TRBJ2-5	TRBD2	CASSPQTSGTQYF	TGTGCCAGCAGTCCACAGACTAGCGGGACCCAGTACTTC
TRBV6-5	few	TRBJ1-5	TRBD1	CASRPEQGANQPQHF	TGTGCCAGCAGACCAGAACAGGGGGCTAATCAGCCCCAGCATTTT
TRBV5-4	NA	TRBJ2-6	NA	CASSWPRTESSGANVLTF	TGTGCCAGCAGCTGGCCGCGCACCGAAAGCTCTGGGGCCAACGTCCTGACTTTC